The 22 T cell receptor beta chains reported below all come from one sample, sequenced in a study of tumor-infiltrating lymphocytes in primary liver carcinoma. The authors made TCR beta cDNA from around 500 ng total RNA with a constant-region primer. Generation of the TCR beta libraries relied on three nested multiplex PCR rounds using slightly modified ARM-PCR. The first two PCR rounds used TRBV1-TRBV30 primers with a Cbeta primer, approximately 10 cycles each. From the multiplex PCR reads, TCRdb called clonotypes with MiXCR, one entry per CDR3 protein. The table lists about 20,000 distinct CDR3 sequences, over 75% of them singletons, with roughly a third in the top ten. Unsorted bulk tissue of about 19-31 mg yielded co-extracted RNA and DNA. The sample was liver tumor tissue from sampling region 2. The sample's subset: tumor region T2, inferior pole. Receptors originate from a woman in her twenties or thirties with primary liver carcinoma and hepatitis B virus infection.

As for this clonotype: A junction boundary mismatches the germline segment, possibly from a read error. The chain couples TRBV11-1 to TRBJ2-7; D is unclear. The CDR3 consists of 12 residues. The V gene's germline CDR1 is SGHAT and CDR2 FQDESV (reference sequence). The CDR3 sequence is CASSLGYLEQYF. The CDR3 DNA reads TGTGCCAGCAGCTTAGGATACCTCGAGCAATACTTC.

The sample holds many counts of this clonotype. The chain uses TRBV7-2 and TRBJ2-7, with D unclear. This CDR3 spans 16 amino acids. With 0 bases removed from V and 3 bases from J, the gap between germline ends came to 15 bases. Germline CDR1 SGHTA, CDR2 FQGNSA. The CDR3 DNA sequence: TGTGCCAGCAGCTTAGCCGGGCGGACCCTAAGCTACGAGCAGTACTTC. The encoded protein is CASSLAGRTLSYEQYF.

Notes on this clonotype: At one of its ends the junction is not consistent with the germline gene, which may arise from a read error. The CDR3 is CACSVLAGGPRSNSGELFF. The CDR3 DNA reads TGCGCCTGCAGCGTATTAGCGGGAGGGCCCCGTTCGAACAGCGGGGAGCTGTTTTTT. This sequence joins TRBV4-3 and TRBJ2-2; 11 nucleotides agree with TRBD2. The CDR3 spans 19 residues. Germline CDR1 LGHNA, CDR2 YSLEER.

This clonotype was recorded at least ten times. J is TRBJ2-7 and V is TRBV11-3, with 8 bases fitting TRBD1. J was trimmed by 3 bases and V by 0 bases; bases with no gene match: 4. From germline, CDR1 is SGHNT and CDR2 YENEEA. CDR3 size: 15 residues. For the CDR3, the DNA is TGTGCCAGCAGCTTAGAGGCAGGGGGCGGCTACGAGCAGTACTTC. Translated, it gives CASSLEAGGGYEQYF.

This clonotype was observed a single time. At one end the junction does not follow the germline gene, possibly because of a read error. V gene TRBV11-2 combines with J gene TRBJ2-7; the match to TRBD2 covers 11 bases. Per germline, CDR1 SGHAT and CDR2 FQNNGV. The CDR3 loop spans 18 amino acids. CDR3 sequence: CANSLSVGVAGGGYEQYF. The CDR3 region has the DNA TGTGCCAACAGCTTATCCGTTGGAGTAGCGGGAGGGGGGTACGAGCAGTACTTC.

In its sample, this clonotype was seen many times. This chain joins TRBV20-1 and TRBJ2-7; the match to TRBD2 covers 12 bases. Looked up from germline, CDR1 is DFQATT and CDR2 is SNEGSKA (reference sequence). This CDR3 has 14 amino acids. The chain's CDR3 is CSPRMTSGGYEQYF. CDR3 nucleotide sequence: TGCAGCCCAAGAATGACTAGCGGGGGCTACGAGCAGTACTTC.

In regard to this clonotype: Mismatch with germline at one junction end may stem from a read error. V is TRBV10-3 and J is TRBJ2-1; a weak D match, TRBD2 (5 bases). Germline CDR1 and CDR2: ENHRY and SYGVKD. This CDR3 spans 14 amino acids. The DNA for the CDR3 is TGCGCCATCAGTCCCACGGCGACCCGGGATGAGCACTTCTTT. Its translation: CAISPTATRDEHFF.

Turning to this clonotype: One end of the junction does not line up with germline, which may come from a read error. In nucleotides, the CDR3 is TGTGCAAGCAGCGCTCGGGACAGGGGGCGCAAGAGATGGAGTAACACTGAAGCTTTATTT. Translation: CASSARDRGRKRWSNTEALF. The chain recombines TRBV11-2 with TRBJ1-1, with 12 nucleotides matching TRBD1. The V gene's germline CDR1 is SGHAT and CDR2 FQNNGV. The CDR3 spans 20 residues.

The table lists this clonotype with a few counts. The chain carries TRBV5-4 and TRBJ2-3; no firm D call. In germline, CDR1 is SGHNT, CDR2 YYREEE (reference sequence). This CDR3 contains 17 residues. Trimming cost V 4 bases and J 2 bases, with 20 bases left between them. The CDR3 reads CASSADGDPPLTDTQYF. The DNA for the CDR3 is TGTGCCAGCAGCGCAGACGGAGACCCTCCACTCACAGATACGCAGTATTTT.

Points on this clonotype: The conserved phenylalanine or tryptophan normally closing the CDR3 is absent here, so this likely arose from a read error. The V call is TRBV11-2, the J call TRBJ2-2; no definite D call. This CDR3 contains 16 residues. The germline V gene encodes CDR1 SGHAT and CDR2 FQNNGV. The CDR3 DNA is TGTGTCAGCAGCCCCGATCCCCAATTGAACACGGGGGAGCTGTTTCTT. Its protein product is CVSSPDPQLNTGELFL.

Comment on this clonotype: An end of the junction differs from the germline gene, which may be a read error. V is TRBV4-3 and J is TRBJ1-2; D ambiguous. Germline V lookup: CDR1 LGHNA, CDR2 YSLEER. The CDR3 totals 14 residues. CDR3 bases: TGTGCCAGCAACGCTGAGTTGGAGATCTATGGCTACACGTTC. It encodes CASNAELEIYGYTF.

As to this clonotype: Lacking the conserved final phenylalanine or tryptophan, this CDR3 likely reflects a read error. The V gene is TRBV18, the J gene TRBJ2-3; tentatively, D is TRBD2 (5 bases). CDR1 is KGHSH, CDR2 LQKENI, per germline. V dropped 6 bases and J dropped 2 bases, with 12 bases sitting between them. This CDR3 comprises 14 residues. The CDR3 DNA is TGTGCCAGCTCGCTCCCCGGGGTCACAGATACGCAGTATTAT. Protein: CASSLPGVTDTQYY.

On this clonotype: The junction and the germline gene differ at one end; a read error may be behind it. CDR3 protein: CATSRGQGYYEQCF. CDR3 coding DNA: TGTGCCACCAGTCGGGGACAGGGATACTACGAGCAGTGCTTC. V is TRBV24-1 and J is TRBJ2-7; 9 bases match TRBD1. The germline V gene encodes CDR1 KGHDR and CDR2 SFDVKD. This CDR3 region has 14 residues.

As regards this clonotype: It is likely a read error, because the conserved phenylalanine at the end of the CDR3 is missing. V and J are TRBV4-1 and TRBJ2-7; D uncertain. This CDR3 has 18 residues. Germline CDR1 reads MGHRA; CDR2 reads YSYEKL. V shed 10 bases and J shed 3 bases, with 31 bases lying between them. The CDR3 DNA reads TGCGCCAACAGTCAAGCCCTCTCCGGCGGTCCTCTTCTCTACGAGCAGTACTAC. Translating it yields CANSQALSGGPLLYEQYY.

The gene calls are TRBV11-1 and TRBJ2-4; TRBD2 aligns across 7 bases. This CDR3 contains 17 residues. Germline CDR1 SGHAT, CDR2 FQDESV (reference sequence). V gave up 9 bases and J gave up 2 bases; unmatched junction bases: 16. CDR3 DNA sequence: TGTGCCAGTAACTTTCCCGGGACCAGCGGGACCAAAAACATTCAGTACTTC. This sequence encodes CASNFPGTSGTKNIQYF.

Remarks on this clonotype: One base away lies a much larger clone, so this may be a sequencing read error. V usage is TRBV11-2 and J usage is TRBJ2-1; D is uncertain. CDR1 and CDR2 (germline): SGHAT, FQNNGV. The CDR3 length is 13 residues. The CDR3 DNA reads TGTGGCAGCAGCTTAGGCTCCTACAATGAGGAGTTCTTC. This sequence encodes CGSSLGSYNEEFF. The complete variable domain, with remaining parts taken from reference TRBV11-2 and TRBJ2-1, reads EAGVAQSPRYKIIEKRQSVAFWCNPISGHATLYWYQQILGQGPKLLIQFQNNGVVDDSQLPKDRFSAERLKGVDSTLKIQPAKLEDSAVYLCGSSLGSYNEEFFGPGTRLTVL.

To note about this clonotype: One end of the junction fails to match germline, which may point to a read error. This sequence joins TRBV11-3 and TRBJ2-2; 11 bases match TRBD2. The CDR3 length is 20 residues. Germline V gene data show CDR1 as SGHNT and CDR2 as YENEEA. As DNA, the CDR3 is TGTGCCAGCAGCTTACGCCGGTATAGCGGGAGGGCCGGAAAGGGCGGGGAGCTGTTCTTT. Translation: CASSLRRYSGRAGKGGELFF. Drawing the rest from reference TRBV11-3 and TRBJ2-2, the complete variable domain is EAGVVQSPRYKIIEKKQPVAFWCNPISGHNTLYWYLQNLGQGPELLIRYENEEAVDDSQLPKDRFSAERLKGVDSTLKIQPAELGDSAVYLCASSLRRYSGRAGKGGELFFGEGSRLTVL.

Of note for this clonotype: The missing conserved phenylalanine or tryptophan at the end of this CDR3 makes a read error likely. Because the CDR3's place on the DNA is in doubt, the DNA is left out and the CDR3 is given as listed by TCRdb. This chain joins TRBV21-1 and TRBJ2-7. TRBV21-1 is tagged as a pseudogene. Inclusive of both ends, the CDR3 amounts to 10 amino acids. This CDR3 is CVSRLAEQYS.

As concerns this clonotype: At one of its ends the junction is not consistent with the germline gene, which may arise from a read error. In DNA form, the CDR3 reads TGTGCCAGCAGCGTTCGGAACAGGGGGCGCAAGAGGTGGAGTAACACTGAAACTTTCTTT. Protein: CASSVRNRGRKRWSNTETFF. The chain recombines TRBV11-2 with TRBJ1-1; 9 nucleotides match TRBD1. The CDR3 runs to 20 residues. CDR1 is SGHAT and CDR2 is FQNNGV in the germline V gene.

This clonotype was counted a single time. The genes are TRBV6-5 and TRBJ2-2; the D call may be TRBD1 or TRBD2 (5 bases each). V was cut by 6 bases and J by 17 bases, with 22 bases left in between. The CDR3 is made up of 13 amino acids. The germline V gene has CDR1 MNHEY and CDR2 SVGAGI. CDR3 bases: TGTGCCAGCAGGCAGGGACGGGCCGGGGAACTATTTTTT. Protein sequence: CASRQGRAGELFF.

V gene TRBV5-1 combines with J gene TRBJ2-5; 8 nucleotides line up with TRBD2. The CDR3 extends over 22 amino acids. From germline, CDR1 is SGHRS and CDR2 YFSETQ. V lost 1 base, J lost 5 bases, and 28 bases stayed unmatched. CDR3 in DNA: TGCGCCAGCAGCTTGCCCCCGACCAGCGCTAGCGGGTCGTGGGAGAAGAGGGAGACCCAGTACTTC. As protein: CASSLPPTSASGSWEKRETQYF.

Turning to this clonotype: The junction departs from the called germline gene at one end, perhaps through a read error. The chain links TRBV11-2 to TRBJ2-7, with D unresolved. This CDR3 spans 13 amino acids. Looked up from germline, CDR1 is SGHAT and CDR2 is FQNNGV. CDR3 loop: CASSLSSNYEQYF. CDR3 nucleotides: TGTGCCAGTAGCTTATCCTCAAACTACGAGCAGTACTTC.